This TCR beta chain was retrieved from a study of T cell responses to AZD1222 COVID-19 vaccine (dated by TCRdb to the early 2020s). General notes on the study: TCR sequencing was performed for 230 to 250 trial participants, of whom about 200 were given two doses of AZD1222 and 26 were given two doses of MenACWY control vaccine. Trial participants were enrolled into age subgroups of 18-55, 56-69 and 70-plus years, which contained about 160, 30 and 59 TCR-sequenced participants, respectively. Broad study findings and their caveats: Only 5 to 7 AZD1222 recipients were SARS-CoV-2 seropositive at baseline, limiting conclusions about previously exposed vaccinees. After two AZD1222 doses, spike-specific TCR breadth and depth were significantly higher than at day 0 and than in MenACWY recipients. Participants were mostly white British and included more females than males, and it was suggested by the authors that clonal diversity may have been underestimated. No day 14 peak-response samples were available, so repertoires were characterized only after the peak T cell response. Reportedly, almost half of the unique spike-specific TCRs recognized epitopes lying outside the regions that are mutated in the B.1.351 and B.1.1.7 variants. The vaccine-associated CD4 TCRs covered the entire spike protein, and the dominant responses fell in regions 160-218 and 743-854. The 56-69-year group was small, and its depth increase did not reach significance, likely because of low power.

The CDR3 regions of human TCRbeta chains were analyzed by immunosequencing. In the original analysis: TCRs in the repertoires were compared against a reference library of SARS-CoV-2-specific TCRs that had been generated with the MIRA antigen-specificity platform. Breadth meant the fraction of unique TCRs that were SARS-CoV-2-associated, whereas depth meant the fraction of total T cells that were SARS-CoV-2-associated. Each spike-specific TCR was assigned to its reactive spike region and to a CD4 or CD8 class using the MIRA data. Log10-transformed breadth and depth values were compared by one-way ANOVA with Sidak's multiple comparisons tests. The table was pulled from immuneACCESS by TCRdb, which kept in-frame rearrangements only. Such tables lose some clones; where checked, under half of the loss comes from unresolved V genes, and the rest has no known cause. That table is the source of V, J and clone size, and D and trimming were worked out from the DNA. The sample yields more than 100,000 clones; around 90% were counted once. Just over 2.5% of the sample belongs to the ten largest clones.

The label giving this sample's time point can be read as: about 28 days (+/-7) after the second vaccine dose. AZD1222 recipients given second doses at about 4 weeks or at about 12 weeks were pooled, since spike-specific TCR depth and breadth were not found to differ between the two schedules. The vaccinee samples were drawn from two UK trials, COV001 and COV002, one of which was a single-blind randomized controlled phase 2/3 trial testing AZD1222 (ChAdOx1 nCoV-19) in healthy adults. For TCRbeta chain sequencing, PBMC samples from trial participants were taken at day 0 and at day 28 after the second dose. As concerns this clone: What this receptor recognizes is not known. No much larger clone exists at a distance of one base, and base qualities are not known.

Counted from cysteine to phenylalanine, this CDR3 has 16 amino acids. Of the read, only the CDR3 DNA is kept; its 48 bases are in frame from base 1. For CDR1 and CDR2, the germline V gene lists MNHEY and SVGAGI. Trimming removed 0 bases from V and 9 bases from J, leaving 15 bases between the germline ends. In this chain, TRBV6-5 is recombined with TRBJ1-6; TRBD1 is a possible D gene, resting on 5 matching bases. This sequence originates from an adult who received the AZD1222 COVID-19 vaccine. Sequencing was performed on peripheral blood, taken 28 days after the second AZD1222 dose. CDR3 region: CASSYSRGVRVSPLHF. The nucleotides are TGTGCCAGCAGTTACTCGAGAGGGGTAAGAGTTTCACCCCTCCACTTT.